This paragraph covers one T cell receptor beta chain sequence. Its target is unknown. This sample was included in a study of cytomegalovirus exposure and HLA in healthy donors. The study's findings and limits: Reportedly, cytomegalovirus status was diagnosed with high sensitivity and specificity.

This CDR3 has 14 residues. In germline, CDR1 is SGHTA, CDR2 FQGNSA. Trimming took off 2 bases at V and 5 bases at J, with 12 bases between the two ends. The donors were members of the approximately 130-subject validation cohort (separate from the approximately 730-subject first cohort). Profiled with immunoSEQ multiplex PCR; TCRdb holds only in-frame clones, not every one. The sample gives about 64,000 clones, 80% to 90% of which show up once; around 1.7% is in the top ten. Specimen: PBMCs. The clonotype comes from a woman between 18 and 30 years old in good health and CMV-seronegative. The V call is TRBV7-2, the J call TRBJ2-5, with D tentatively TRBD1 (5 bases). As DNA, the CDR3 is TGTGCCAGCAGCTTATTTTGGGGCCAGGAGACCCAGTACTTC. Translation gives CASSLFWGQETQYF. The full variable domain, completed using reference TRBV7-2 and TRBJ2-5, is GAGVSQSPSNKVTEKGKDVELRCDPISGHTALYWYRQSLGQGLEFLIYFQGNSAPDKSGLPSDRFSAERTGGSVSTLTIQRTQQEDSAVYLCASSLFWGQETQYFGPGTRLLVL.